This T cell receptor beta chain comes out of a study of blood T cells in healthy people across ages. Study findings and constraints: Lack of knowledge of donor CMV status possibly confounded expanded clonotype changes. A greater number of naive CD4+ cells and higher diversity distinguished long-lived donors from aged donors.

In regard to this clonotype: The antigen is not known.

A J-beta primer mix and a sample-barcoded 5' primer were used in a second PCR of about 7 to 12 cycles. Through a template-switch adaptor with 12 random nucleotides, each cDNA molecule received a tag. The yield of each sample was at least 3 million CDR3-containing paired-end reads. In TCRdb, the 5' RACE reads were re-called with MiXCR into one record per CDR3 protein. The sample lists some 900,000 distinct CDR3 sequences, roughly 52% occurring once. This CDR3 is built from 19 residues. Germline V gene data show CDR1 as LGHNA and CDR2 as YSLEER. The V gene lost 0 bases and the J gene lost 2 bases, with 17 bases spanning the gap.

The chain joins TRBV4-3 to TRBJ1-6; TRBD1 is a possible D gene (5 bases). The clonotype originates from a man in his thirties or forties in good health. Sample: blood. The CDR3, as DNA: TGCGCCAGCAGCCAAGATTACCCCCGGGGCAGGCCCTATAATTCACCCCTCCACTTT. Residues: CASSQDYPRGRPYNSPLHF.